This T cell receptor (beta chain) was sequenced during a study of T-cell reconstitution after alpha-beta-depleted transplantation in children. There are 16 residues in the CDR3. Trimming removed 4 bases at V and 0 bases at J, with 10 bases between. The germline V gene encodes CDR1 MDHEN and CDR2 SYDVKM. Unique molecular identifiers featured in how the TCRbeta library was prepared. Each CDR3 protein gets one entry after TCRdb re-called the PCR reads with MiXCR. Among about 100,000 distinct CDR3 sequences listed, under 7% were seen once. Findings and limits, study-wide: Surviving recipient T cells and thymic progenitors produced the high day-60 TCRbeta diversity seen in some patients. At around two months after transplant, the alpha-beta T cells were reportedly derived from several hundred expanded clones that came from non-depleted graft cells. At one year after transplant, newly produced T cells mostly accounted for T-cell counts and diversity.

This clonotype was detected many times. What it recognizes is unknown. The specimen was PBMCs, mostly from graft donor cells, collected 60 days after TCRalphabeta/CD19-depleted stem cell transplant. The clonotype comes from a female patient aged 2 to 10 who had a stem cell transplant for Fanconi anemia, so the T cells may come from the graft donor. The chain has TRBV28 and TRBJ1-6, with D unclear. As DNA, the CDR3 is TGTGCCAGCAGTTCATGGGTGAGCTCCTATAATTCACCCCTCCACTTT. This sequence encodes CASSSWVSSYNSPLHF.